The sequence of this TCR beta chain was determined in a study of Ad26.COV2.S vaccination and SARS-CoV-2 variants. Study details: In the study, Ad26.COV2.S was injected intramuscularly once, or twice 56 days apart.

In regard to this clone: The antigen is not known.

Study findings and constraints: Similar non-spike TCR breadth was observed in recipients of vaccine and of placebo. The analyses of TCR breadth and depth may have understated the size of total T cell responses.

The assay was immunoSEQ multiplex PCR, and TCRdb's table has in-frame clones only and misses some. The table shows approximately 460,000 clones, with 80% to 90% occurring only once. The V segment lost 4 bases and the J segment 9 bases; nucleotides outside the gene matches: 8. This CDR3 has 16 residues. Germline CDR1 LGHDT, CDR2 YNNKEL (reference sequence). This sample's treatment: roughly 19 received Ad26.COV2.S at low or high dose, single or two shots; about five received placebo; per-sample allocation not given. Each sample was drawn 63 days after the first injection (of vaccine or placebo). This clonotype was obtained from a person between 18 and 60 years old who received the Ad26.COV2.S COVID-19 vaccine or a placebo. Specimen: peripheral blood, collected in a trial of Ad26.COV2.S vaccine versus placebo. The V gene is TRBV3-1 (or the pseudogene TRBV3-2), the J gene TRBJ2-1; 14 bases match TRBD2. CDR3 DNA: TGTGCCAGCAGCCTGCGACTAGCGGGAGGGGGAGGTGAGCAGTTCTTC. This codes for CASSLRLAGGGGEQFF.